The 18 T cell receptor beta chains listed next were all sequenced from one sample in a study of blood T cell repertoires in COVID-19 (dated by TCRdb to 2020 to 2022). Libraries came from the immunoSEQ multiplex PCR assay. Entries here come from immuneACCESS through TCRdb and include only in-frame sequences with V and J called. Some clones fail to appear in such tables; in the studies checked, an unresolved V gene covers under half of the shortfall, and the cause of the remainder is unknown. In this sample the table shows nearly 400,000 clones, roughly 86% of which occur a single time. The ten largest clones take up 1.7% of the sample. Material for sequencing was PBMCs or T cells enriched from blood (not recorded which). The receptor set was obtained from a woman in her 30s who had recovered from COVID-19.

V and J are TRBV28 and TRBJ2-5, with 7 bases fitting TRBD1. Germline V CDR1 and CDR2: MDHEN, SYDVKM. Trimming removed 5 bases from V and 2 bases from J; junction bases left unmatched: 5. The CDR3 extends over 14 amino acids. CDR3 residues: CASSRDSAQETQYF. CDR3 nucleotide sequence: TGTGCCAGCAGTCGGGACAGCGCGCAAGAGACCCAGTACTTC.

Here the CDR3 reads CASKFIRGGYTF. CDR3 bases: TGTGCCAGCAAGTTTATAAGGGGCGGCTACACCTTC. The chain recombines TRBV28 with TRBJ1-2, with D possibly TRBD1 on 5 matching bases. Germline lookup yields CDR1 MDHEN and CDR2 SYDVKM. Trimming left V 7 bases short and J 8 bases short, with 14 bases between. This CDR3 contains 12 residues.

This clone was recorded only once. The J gene is TRBJ1-1, the V gene TRBV30; D is undetermined. Trimming took 3 bases from V and 6 from J, leaving 14 bases between them. CDR1 is GTSNPN and CDR2 is SVGIG in the germline V gene (reference sequence). This CDR3 has 13 amino acids. The CDR3 here is CAWSLDGYAEAFF. For the CDR3, the DNA is TGTGCCTGGAGCCTTGACGGGTACGCTGAAGCTTTCTTT.

This chain uses TRBV27 with TRBJ1-1; TRBD1 agrees at 8 bases. Trimming cost V 8 bases and J 1 base; bases outside gene matches: 6. The CDR3 has 14 amino acids. Germline V gene sequence: CDR1 MNHEY, CDR2 SMNVEV (reference sequence). The CDR3 protein is CASGTGFTNTEAFF. DNA of the CDR3: TGTGCCAGCGGGACAGGTTTTACGAACACTGAAGCTTTCTTT.

The chain recombines TRBV19 with TRBJ1-1; perhaps TRBD1 as D (5 bases). This CDR3 comprises 15 residues. Trimming left V 3 bases short and J 1 base short, with 12 bases between. The germline V gene encodes CDR1 LNHDA and CDR2 SQIVND (reference sequence). This CDR3 is CASSIFGGKNTEAFF. The CDR3 DNA follows: TGTGCCAGTAGTATTTTCGGGGGGAAGAACACTGAAGCTTTCTTT.

V and J are TRBV6-5 and TRBJ1-3; D is undetermined. The CDR3 spans 12 residues. CDR1 is MNHEY, CDR2 SVGAGI, per germline. The CDR3 DNA follows: TGTGCGGGGAGCCACTCTGGAAACACCATATATTTT. It encodes CAGSHSGNTIYF.

The chain joins TRBV4-1 to TRBJ1-5, with 7 nucleotides matching TRBD1. The CDR3 totals 15 residues. Germline values: CDR1 MGHRA, CDR2 YSYEKL. V lost 4 bases, J lost 7 bases, and 10 bases stayed unmatched. CDR3 sequence: CASSRTGTESQPQHF. The CDR3 DNA reads TGCGCCAGCAGCCGCACCGGGACAGAAAGCCAGCCCCAGCATTTT.

Points on this clone: At one end, the junction sequence differs from germline, possibly due to a read error. This chain links TRBV27 with TRBJ1-6, with D perhaps TRBD1 (5 bases). The CDR3 consists of 13 residues. CDR1 is MNHEY and CDR2 is SMNVEV in the germline V gene (reference sequence). The DNA of the CDR3 is TGTGCCAGCAGTTCCCACCCGCGGCAGGGAGGCCCGTTT. Translating it yields CASSSHPRQGGPF.

The rearrangement joins TRBV13 to TRBJ2-3; TRBD1 aligns across 8 bases. V was clipped by 5 bases and J by 4 bases; unmatched bases: 11. The CDR3 contains 16 residues. The germline V gene encodes CDR1 PRHDT and CDR2 FYEKMQ (reference sequence). CDR3 nucleotides: TGTGCCAGCAGCCCCGGCCCGGGACAGGTGGCAGATACGCAGTATTTT. It specifies CASSPGPGQVADTQYF.

This chain connects TRBV19 to TRBJ1-1, with 9 nucleotides matching TRBD1. The germline V gene encodes CDR1 LNHDA and CDR2 SQIVND (reference sequence). CDR3 length equals 13 residues. The V gene end was trimmed by 0 bases and the J gene end by 11 bases; junction bases not matched to a gene: 4. The CDR3 bases are TGTGCCAGTAGTATAGATTGGGACAGGGAGGCTTTCTTT. Amino acids: CASSIDWDREAFF.

The rearrangement joins TRBV28 to TRBJ1-5; 10 nucleotides align to TRBD1. The CDR3 is made up of 18 amino acids. The ends lost 4 bases at V and 2 bases at J; junction bases unmatched: 11. Germline V gene sequence: CDR1 MDHEN, CDR2 SYDVKM. The CDR3 nucleotides read TGTGCCAGCAGTTACCGGGACAGGGGTGCGAGAGGCAATCAGCCCCAGCATTTT. Translating gives CASSYRDRGARGNQPQHF. The entire variable domain, with the rest obtained from reference TRBV28 and TRBJ1-5, is as follows: DVKVTQSSRYLVKRTGEKVFLECVQDMDHENMFWYRQDPGLGLRLIYFSYDVKMKEKGDIPEGYSVSREKKERFSLILESASTNQTSMYLCASSYRDRGARGNQPQHFGDGTRLSIL.

The chain employs TRBV9 and TRBJ2-7, with D unclear. Trimming left V 0 bases short and J 2 bases short, with 9 bases between. Germline V gene sequence: CDR1 SGDLS, CDR2 YYNGEE. The CDR3 has 14 residues. In nucleotides, the CDR3 is TGTGCCAGCAGCGTAGGTATAACACCCTACGAGCAGTACTTC. It encodes CASSVGITPYEQYF. Combining the CDR3 with reference TRBV9 and TRBJ2-7 gives the whole variable domain DSGVTQTPKHLITATGQRVTLRCSPRSGDLSVYWYQQSLDQGLQFLIQYYNGEERAKGNILERFSAQQFPDLHSELNLSSLELGDSALYFCASSVGITPYEQYFGPGTRLTVT.

The chain joins TRBV3-1 (or the pseudogene TRBV3-2) to TRBJ2-5, with D tentatively TRBD2 (5 bases). This CDR3 is built from 15 residues. The germline V gene encodes CDR1 LGHDT and CDR2 YNNKEL (reference sequence). V shed 1 base and J shed 4 bases, with 13 bases lying between them. Written as DNA, the CDR3 is TGTGCCAGCAGCCAAGGTCCCGGGGTTCGAGAGACCCAGTACTTC. Translated, it gives CASSQGPGVRETQYF.

This chain uses TRBV4-1 with TRBJ1-6; D unclear. The CDR3 consists of 14 residues. Germline V lookup: CDR1 MGHRA, CDR2 YSYEKL. The germline V and J ends were trimmed by 4 bases and 9 bases, with 13 bases remaining between them. In DNA form, the CDR3 reads TGCGCCAGCAGCCGTATCTCTGAGGGTTCACCCCTCCACTTT. Amino acids: CASSRISEGSPLHF.

The V gene is TRBV7-2, the J gene TRBJ2-3; 14 bases fit TRBD2. The junction had 5 bases not matched to a gene; V was cut back by 3 bases and J by 6 bases. CDR1 and CDR2 from the germline V gene are SGHTA and FQGNSA. The CDR3 runs 16 residues. CDR3 coding DNA: TGTGCCAGCAGCTTCCTGACTAGCGGGGGGGAGGATACGCAGTATTTT. Translation: CASSFLTSGGEDTQYF.

The V gene is TRBV10-1, the J gene TRBJ2-2; 8 bases align to TRBD1. The CDR3 consists of 15 residues. The ends lost 7 bases at V and 7 bases at J; junction bases unmatched: 11. CDR1 and CDR2 (germline): WNHNN, SYGVQD (reference sequence). CDR3: CASIAGGAFGGELFF. The CDR3 region has the DNA TGCGCCAGCATCGCAGGGGGCGCGTTTGGCGGGGAGCTGTTTTTT.

With respect to this clone: Other DNA sequences of this sample code for an identical CDR3. This chain connects TRBV3-1 (or the pseudogene TRBV3-2) to TRBJ2-7, with D hard to call. The V end lost 4 bases, the J end lost 3 bases, and 7 bases lay between the germline ends. The germline V gene has CDR1 LGHDT and CDR2 YNNKEL (reference sequence). The CDR3 consists of 12 residues. DNA of the CDR3: TGTGCCAGCAGCCCTTCTAGCTACGAGCAGTACTTC. Translated, it gives CASSPSSYEQYF.

V and J are TRBV11-2 and TRBJ2-4; tentative D call: TRBD1 (5 bases). The V and J ends lost 5 bases and 7 bases respectively, with 12 bases between them. The CDR3 contains 13 residues. The germline V gene encodes CDR1 SGHAT and CDR2 FQNNGV. CDR3 amino acids: CASSPQGVNIQYF. In DNA, the CDR3 is TGTGCCAGCAGCCCCCAAGGGGTTAACATTCAGTACTTC. Looking up the rest from reference TRBV11-2 and TRBJ2-4 gives the full variable domain: EAGVAQSPRYKIIEKRQSVAFWCNPISGHATLYWYQQILGQGPKLLIQFQNNGVVDDSQLPKDRFSAERLKGVDSTLKIQPAKLEDSAVYLCASSPQGVNIQYFGAGTRLSVL.